Shown below are 7 T cell receptor beta chains from a single sample sequenced in a study of T cells in Graves' hyperthyroidism and ophthalmopathy. Amplified TCR beta CDR3 regions came from RNA transcripts. Primed by the HTBI set, a first-round RT-PCR was run on the TCR CDR3. TCRdb re-called the multiplex PCR reads through MiXCR, storing one row per CDR3 protein. The data show around 760,000 distinct CDR3 sequences, around a third seen once. Source material: blood. Source of these receptors: a woman aged 40 to 50 with Graves' hyperthyroidism.

V gene TRBV10-1 combines with J gene TRBJ1-4, with a weak D call TRBD1 (6 bases). Trimming took 6 bases from V and 0 from J, leaving 14 bases between them. This CDR3 is built from 16 residues. CDR1 WNHNN and CDR2 SYGVQD come from the germline V gene (reference sequence). CDR3 in DNA: TGCGCCAGCAGCCAGGGGAGAACAGCAACTAATGAAAAACTGTTTTTT. Residues: CASSQGRTATNEKLFF.

This clonotype has ten or more counts. The chain combines TRBV10-2 with TRBJ1-6; no clear D gene. The germline gives CDR1 WSHSY, CDR2 SAAADI. V lost 4 bases, J lost 12 bases, and 16 bases lay in between. This CDR3 contains 14 residues. DNA for the CDR3: TGCGCCAGCAGTGTTTCAGGAGGTACTGAACCCCTCCACTTT. This sequence encodes CASSVSGGTEPLHF.

V and J are TRBV3-1 and TRBJ2-5, with 7 bases lining up with TRBD1. CDR1 and CDR2 (germline): LGHDT, YNNKEL (reference sequence). The CDR3 contains 15 residues. The V segment lost 1 base and the J segment 4 bases; nucleotides outside the gene matches: 6. The CDR3 region is CASSQGQGVGETQYF. The CDR3 DNA follows: TGTGCCAGCAGCCAAGGACAGGGAGTCGGAGAGACCCAGTACTTC.

A word on this clonotype: The germline gene is not matched at one end of the junction; a read error may be the cause. V is TRBV12-3 or TRBV12-4 and J is TRBJ1-3, with D maybe TRBD1 (5 bases). The CDR3 contains 16 residues. The CDR3 here is CASRSDRWETGNTVYF. In DNA, the CDR3 is TGTGCCAGCAGGTCTGACAGATGGGAAACTGGAAACACCGTATATTTT.

This clonotype was detected only a few times. The CDR3 sequence is CASSSPHRPGGTDRMYGYTF. In DNA form, the CDR3 reads TGTGCCAGCAGCTCACCCCACCGGCCAGGGGGCACGGATAGGATGTATGGCTACACCTTC. The chain joins TRBV7-2 to TRBJ1-2; TRBD1 agrees at 8 bases. Germline CDR1 SGHTA, CDR2 FQGNSA. The ends lost 4 bases at V and 5 bases at J; junction bases unmatched: 24. The CDR3 is made up of 20 amino acids.

This clonotype has just a few counts. V gene TRBV4-3 combines with J gene TRBJ1-2, with 9 bases matching TRBD1. The CDR3 spans 14 residues. V was clipped by 1 base and J by 8 bases; unmatched bases: 5. The germline gives CDR1 LGHNA, CDR2 YSLEER. The chain's CDR3 is CASSQVGTGTGYTF. In nucleotides, the CDR3 is TGCGCCAGCAGCCAAGTAGGGACAGGGACCGGCTACACCTTC.

This clonotype showed up many times. The rearrangement joins TRBV7-2 to TRBJ2-5; no definite D call. Germline CDR1 and CDR2: SGHTA and FQGNSA. This CDR3 has 12 residues. The germline V and J ends were trimmed by 6 bases and 0 bases, with 5 bases remaining between them. The CDR3 bases are TGTGCCAGCAGGGCCTACCAAGAGACCCAGTACTTC. As protein: CASRAYQETQYF.